This T cell receptor (beta chain) was found in a study of T cell changes during pregnancy in multiple sclerosis. Germline V gene data show CDR1 as SGDLS and CDR2 as YYNGEE. Trimming cost V 0 bases and J 2 bases; bases outside gene matches: 1. The CDR3 totals 15 residues. Generated by immunoSEQ multiplex PCR, the TCRdb table keeps only in-frame clones and is missing some. The repertoire has around 60,000 clones, 93% of them found once; the top ten carry under 2%. The sequencing used peripheral blood, collected after pregnancy. The chain links TRBV9 to TRBJ2-1, with 8 bases lining up with TRBD1. This clonotype was sampled from a female donor with multiple sclerosis, enrolled in a pregnancy study. The CDR3 DNA reads as TGTGCCAGCAGCGTAGCACAGGGGGCCTACAATGAGCAGTTCTTC. This encodes CASSVAQGAYNEQFF.